These T cell receptor beta chains were read from a single sample in a study of cytomegalovirus exposure and HLA in healthy donors. Libraries were prepared by immunoSEQ multiplex PCR; TCRdb keeps only in-frame clonotypes and omits some of them. In the table there are fewer than 200,000 clones, around 68% of which are singletons. The sample taken for sequencing was PBMCs. Every receptor here comes from a woman in her thirties or forties in good health and CMV-seropositive. CDR3s include the opening cysteine and the closing phenylalanine or tryptophan. The D gene is left open where the match is weak. Clone size, where shown, is once, few, many, or a class for clones that have expanded.

D,size,J,V,DNA,CDR3
TRBD1,.,TRBJ2-3,TRBV6-5,TGTGCCAGCAAGAACCTGACAGGGAGCACAGATACGCAGTATTTT,CASKNLTGSTDTQYF
.,.,TRBJ2-7,TRBV28,TGTGCCAGCAGTTCCGGGACACCGCTTGCGCAGTACTTC,CASSSGTPLAQYF
.,once,TRBJ1-2,TRBV7-9,TGTGCCAGCAGCTTACCCCAGGGGTGGGCCGGTGGCTACACCTTC,CASSLPQGWAGGYTF
TRBD1,.,TRBJ1-1,TRBV19,TGTGCCAGTAGGGGACAGGGGAACACTGAAGCTTTCTTT,CASRGQGNTEAFF
.,.,TRBJ1-3,TRBV10-3,TGTGCCATCAGTGAGGGTCAGGGAAGAAACACCATATATTTT,CAISEGQGRNTIYF
TRBD2,.,TRBJ2-1,TRBV7-2,TGTGCCAGCAGCTCGACTAGCGTGTACAATGAGCAGTTCTTC,CASSSTSVYNEQFF
TRBD2,once,TRBJ2-7,TRBV28,TGTGCCAGCAGTTTAAGTCTAGCGGGAGAGCAGGAGCAGTACTTC,CASSLSLAGEQEQYF
TRBD2,.,TRBJ2-3,TRBV5-4,TGTGCCAGTTCCCAAAGGACGGGGGGAAGCACAGATACGCAGTATTTT,CASSQRTGGSTDTQYF
TRBD2,.,TRBJ2-3,TRBV7-2,TGTGCCAGCAGCCCCCGGACTAGCGGGGGCACAGATACGCAGTATTTT,CASSPRTSGGTDTQYF
.,.,TRBJ2-3,TRBV15,TGTGCCACCGCCCGGGACACCCGCACAGATACGCAGTATTTT,CATARDTRTDTQYF
TRBD1,.,TRBJ1-2,TRBV6-5,TGTGCCAGCAGTTATAGGGACAGTGGATATGGCTACACCTTC,CASSYRDSGYGYTF
TRBD1,.,TRBJ1-6,TRBV7-2,TGTGCCAGCAGCTCCGGGACAGGAAGTGGGTCACCCCTCCACTTT,CASSSGTGSGSPLHF
TRBD1,.,TRBJ2-3,TRBV29-1,TGCAGCGTGACAGGGGCCCCCACAGATACGCAGTATTTT,CSVTGAPTDTQYF
.,.,TRBJ1-1,TRBV29-1,TGCAGCGTTGCAGGAAGACAGAACACTGAAGCTTTCTTT,CSVAGRQNTEAFF
TRBD2,.,TRBJ2-7,TRBV4-3,TGCGCCAGCAGCCAAGGGAACGGGAGGGACAACGAGCAGTACTTC,CASSQGNGRDNEQYF
.,.,TRBJ2-7,TRBV6-5,TGTGCCAGCAGTTACTCGGCAGGGTCCTACGAGCAGTACTTC,CASSYSAGSYEQYF
.,.,TRBJ2-6,TRBV4-3,TGCGCCAGCAGCAGGGACTCCTCTGGGGCCAACGTCCTGACTTTC,CASSRDSSGANVLTF
.,.,TRBJ1-6,TRBV7-2,TGTGCCAGCAGCGAATACAATAATTCACCCCTCCACTTT,CASSEYNNSPLHF
.,.,TRBJ1-6,TRBV13,TGTGCCAGCAGCTTCGGGAGTCCGGAAAATTCACCCCTCCACTTT,CASSFGSPENSPLHF
.,few,TRBJ1-2,TRBV10-3,TGTGCCATCAGTGAATCGGGCAGGGTGAACTATGGCTACACCTTC,CAISESGRVNYGYTF
TRBD1,.,TRBJ1-2,TRBV7-9,TGTGCCAGCAGCTCCACGGCAGGGGGCAACTATGGCTACACCTTC,CASSSTAGGNYGYTF
.,.,TRBJ1-3,TRBV28,TGTGCCAGCACGACGGGGGGGGTAGGGACGGCTGGAAACACCATATATTTT,CASTTGGVGTAGNTIYF
.,.,TRBJ1-1,TRBV4-2,TGTGCCAGCAGCCTCGGACAAGCAATAAACACTGAAGCTTTCTTT,CASSLGQAINTEAFF
.,.,TRBJ1-2,TRBV6-1,TGTGCCAGCAGTGAGAGGGGGGGGTTCCACTATGGCTACCCCTTC,CASSERGGFHYGYPF
TRBD1,few,TRBJ1-1,TRBV19,TGTGCCAGTTCCAAAGTTCACCAGGGGGCTGACACTGAAGCTTTCTTT,CASSKVHQGADTEAFF
.,.,TRBJ2-5,TRBV2,TGTGCCAGCAGCGGGGTAGAGACCCAGTACTTC,CASSGVETQYF
TRBD2,.,TRBJ2-1,TRBV9,TGTGCCAGCAGCGCTAACAATCTAGCGGGAGGGTACAATGAGCAGTTCTTC,CASSANNLAGGYNEQFF
TRBD1,.,TRBJ1-2,TRBV29-1,TGCAGCGTTGAAAAGGGGGTTTGGGAGACAGGGCCCTATGGCTACACCTTC,CSVEKGVWETGPYGYTF
TRBD1,few,TRBJ2-7,TRBV28,TGTGCCAGCAGAACCGGGACAGGGGCCTACGAGCAGTACTTC,CASRTGTGAYEQYF
.,few,TRBJ1-1,TRBV12-5,TGTGCTAGTCTATTTCCACCTAACACTGAAGCTTTCTTT,CASLFPPNTEAFF
TRBD1,.,TRBJ2-2,TRBV15,TGTGCCACCAGCAGAAACCGGGACAGGAACACCGGGGAGCTGTTTTTT,CATSRNRDRNTGELFF
TRBD1,.,TRBJ1-2,TRBV29-1,TGCAGCGGAACCGGGACAGGAACGAGCTACCCCTTC,CSGTGTGTSYPF
TRBD1,few,TRBJ2-7,TRBV28,TGTGCCAGCAGTTTAGGGACAGGGGTCCACATATGCCCCTGGGAGCAGTACTTC,CASSLGTGVHICPWEQYF
TRBD1,once,TRBJ2-7,TRBV5-6,TGTGCCAGCAGCTTCGGACAGGGGTCCTACGAGCAGTACTTC,CASSFGQGSYEQYF
TRBD1,.,TRBJ1-2,TRBV28,TGTGCCAGCAGTTACACAGGGGCCAACTATGGCTACACCTTC,CASSYTGANYGYTF
TRBD1,.,TRBJ1-1,TRBV25-1,TGTGCCAGCAGACCGGGACAGTGGAACACTGAAGCTTTCTTT,CASRPGQWNTEAFF
.,.,TRBJ2-7,TRBV19,TGTGCCAGTAGCCAACACGGCGTCGGGAGCTCCTACGAGCAGTACTTC,CASSQHGVGSSYEQYF
.,.,TRBJ1-5,TRBV28,TGTGCCAGCTCACTTTTAGACAGTTACAATCAGCCCCAGCATTTT,CASSLLDSYNQPQHF
TRBD2,few,TRBJ2-5,TRBV5-1,TGCGCCAGCAGCTTGGGACTAGCGGGGGGACGCGCAGAGACCCAGTACTTC,CASSLGLAGGRAETQYF
TRBD2,once,TRBJ2-1,TRBV11-2,TGTGCCAGCAGCTTAAGCGGGAGGGCCGGTGAGCAGTTCTTC,CASSLSGRAGEQFF
.,.,TRBJ2-6,TRBV19,TGTGCCACCACAGCAGGGTCTGGGGCCAACGTCCTGACTTTC,CATTAGSGANVLTF
.,.,TRBJ1-4,TRBV7-6,TGTGCCAGCAGCCTACGTACAACTAATGAAAAACTGTTTTTT,CASSLRTTNEKLFF
TRBD1,.,TRBJ1-2,TRBV2,TGTGCCAGCAGTGACTCGACAGGGGGCGTCGCATATGGCTACACCTTC,CASSDSTGGVAYGYTF
TRBD1,.,TRBJ1-2,TRBV6-5,TGTGCCAGCAGTTACTTGGCAGGGGGATCCTATGGCTACACCTTC,CASSYLAGGSYGYTF
.,.,TRBJ1-1,TRBV6-1,TGTGCCAGCAGTGAAGCGCTATGGGGCGCTGGGGCTGAAGCTTTCTTT,CASSEALWGAGAEAFF
.,few,TRBJ1-1,TRBV6-5,TGTGCCAGCAGCCCCTCAGGAGGGAGGACTGAAGCTTTCTTT,CASSPSGGRTEAFF
TRBD2,.,TRBJ2-1,TRBV13,TGTGCCAGCAGCTTAGGACTAGCGGGGGCCAACAATGAGCAGTTCTTC,CASSLGLAGANNEQFF
TRBD1,.,TRBJ2-1,TRBV5-4,TGTGCCAGCAGGAGGGGACAGCCTGAAAATAACAATGAGCAGTTCTTC,CASRRGQPENNNEQFF
.,.,TRBJ2-3,TRBV6-6,TGTGCCAGCAGTTTAGCAGATACGCAGTATTTT,CASSLADTQYF
.,.,TRBJ1-1,TRBV19,TGTGCCAGTAGTATAGGTGGGGGCTCCACTGAAGCTTTCTTT,CASSIGGGSTEAFF